This T cell receptor beta chain was sequenced in a study of glioma-infiltrating T cells after dendritic cell vaccination. General study points: Patients with more pretreatment TILs had longer time to progression and survival.

Amplification used 60 V beta primers and 13 J beta primers. TCRdb's copy holds only in-frame clones and misses some; the assay was immunoSEQ multiplex PCR. Among around 89,000 clones listed, 80% to 90% were seen once. V was pared by 2 bases and J by 0 bases, with 13 bases between. Germline values: CDR1 LNHDA, CDR2 SQIVND (reference sequence). The length of the CDR3 is 16 residues. PBMC were collected before vaccination, two weeks after the third vaccination, and at progression. About this clone: Its antigen is not identified.

V is TRBV19 and J is TRBJ1-1; TRBD1 might be the D (6 bases). This specimen was blood, taken before dendritic cell vaccination. The receptor comes from a human donor with glioblastoma. CDR3 sequence (DNA): TGTGCCAGTAGTATATTGGGGGGGCTCGTGAACACTGAAGCTTTCTTT. Protein sequence: CASSILGGLVNTEAFF.